These 9 T cell receptor beta chains were all obtained from the same sample, sequenced in a study of patients and donors after allogeneic stem cell transplantation. TCRdb analysed the RT-PCR reads with MiXCR anew, one entry per CDR3 protein. The data contain 87,000 or so distinct CDR3 sequences, less than 5% of them singletons. Sequencing used blood, either unsorted or a sorted T cell fraction (not recorded which). These receptors were obtained from a human donor who was either an allogeneic HSCT recipient or a stem cell or donor lymphocyte infusion donor (not recorded which). It is not recorded whose cells these are; they may come from a transplant donor.

Ten or more counts support this clonotype. This chain connects TRBV11-2 to TRBJ2-3; tentative D call: TRBD2 (6 bases). CDR1 and CDR2 from the germline V gene are SGHAT and FQNNGV. The CDR3 runs to 15 residues. With 0 bases removed from V and 5 bases from J, the gap between germline ends came to 12 bases. The CDR3 here is CASSLEPHSGDTQYF. In DNA, the CDR3 is TGTGCCAGCAGCTTAGAGCCCCATAGCGGAGATACGCAGTATTTT. The complete variable domain, with remaining parts taken from reference TRBV11-2 and TRBJ2-3, reads EAGVAQSPRYKIIEKRQSVAFWCNPISGHATLYWYQQILGQGPKLLIQFQNNGVVDDSQLPKDRFSAERLKGVDSTLKIQPAKLEDSAVYLCASSLEPHSGDTQYFGPGTRLTVL.

This clonotype was observed at least ten times. This sequence joins TRBV15 and TRBJ2-3; no clear D. CDR1 and CDR2 from the germline V gene are LNHNV and YYDKDF (reference sequence). Trimming cost V 1 base and J 3 bases, with 2 bases left between them. The CDR3 is made up of 12 amino acids. CDR3 region: CATSRATDTQYF. Written as DNA, the CDR3 is TGTGCCACCAGCAGAGCTACAGATACGCAGTATTTT. Variable domain in full (rest from reference TRBV15 and TRBJ2-3): DAMVIQNPRYQVTQFGKPVTLSCSQTLNHNVMYWYQQKSSQAPKLLFHYYDKDFNNEADTPDNFQSRRPNTSFCFLDIRSPGLGDTAMYLCATSRATDTQYFGPGTRLTVL.

The chain combines TRBV3-1 with TRBJ2-4, with D possibly TRBD2 on 6 matching bases. Germline V gene data show CDR1 as LGHDT and CDR2 as YNNKEL (reference sequence). V lost 5 bases, J lost 7 bases, and 15 bases lay in between. The CDR3 consists of 14 residues. The CDR3 region has the DNA TGTGCCAGCAGCGGGGGACTCGACGGGAACATTCAGTACTTC. This gives the protein CASSGGLDGNIQYF.

The sample holds a few counts of this clonotype. In DNA, the CDR3 is TGCAGTGCTAGAGATCGGGCGGCTAGCCAAGCCTACGAGCAGTACTTC. This gives the protein CSARDRAASQAYEQYF. V gene TRBV20-1 combines with J gene TRBJ2-7, with a possible D match to TRBD2 (5 bases). V was clipped by 0 bases and J by 2 bases, with 17 bases between them. CDR1 and CDR2 from the germline V gene are DFQATT and SNEGSKA (reference sequence). The CDR3 is 16 residues long.

The sample holds many counts of this clonotype. The chain has TRBV10-3 and TRBJ2-3, with TRBD2 identical over 10 bases. The CDR3 extends over 17 amino acids. Trimming cost V 5 bases and J 4 bases; bases outside gene matches: 12. Per the germline V gene, CDR1 is ENHRY and CDR2 is SYGVKD. The chain's CDR3 is CAISRGLSSGGPDTQYF. The DNA for the CDR3 is TGTGCCATCAGTAGGGGACTTTCTAGCGGGGGTCCAGATACGCAGTATTTT.

The chain joins TRBV7-3 to TRBJ1-6; no definite D call. From germline, CDR1 is SGHTA and CDR2 FQGTGA. This CDR3 comprises 13 residues. V lost 5 bases to trimming and J lost 4 bases, with 6 bases between them. The CDR3 reads CASSLRYNSPLHF. CDR3 in DNA: TGTGCCAGCAGCCTCCGATATAATTCACCCCTCCACTTT.

This clonotype was found many times. The J gene is TRBJ1-2, the V gene TRBV20-1, with 9 bases fitting TRBD1. CDR3 length: 14 residues. J was trimmed by 5 bases and V by 7 bases; bases with no gene match: 11. Germline V gives CDR1 DFQATT, CDR2 SNEGSKA (reference sequence). CDR3 loop: CSVATGDRVYGYTF. In DNA, the CDR3 is TGCAGTGTAGCGACTGGGGACAGGGTTTATGGCTACACCTTC.

This clonotype was seen more than once but under ten times. The rearrangement links TRBV5-1 to TRBJ2-5; D unclear. Trimming shortened V by 1 base and J by 5 bases, and 15 bases separated the two germline ends. CDR1 and CDR2 from the germline V gene are SGHRS and YFSETQ. The CDR3 covers 15 residues. The chain's CDR3 is CASSLNRLSGETQYF. DNA for the CDR3: TGCGCCAGCAGCTTGAACCGGTTGTCGGGCGAGACCCAGTACTTC.

In this sample, this clonotype turned up many times. The genes are TRBV29-1 and TRBJ1-1; D is ambiguous. The CDR3 has 14 residues. Germline V gene sequence: CDR1 SQVTM, CDR2 ANQGSEA. Trimming left V 6 bases short and J 0 bases short, with 14 bases between. As DNA, the CDR3 is TGCAGCGTATATCTAGACACCTTGAACACTGAAGCTTTCTTT. Translation: CSVYLDTLNTEAFF.